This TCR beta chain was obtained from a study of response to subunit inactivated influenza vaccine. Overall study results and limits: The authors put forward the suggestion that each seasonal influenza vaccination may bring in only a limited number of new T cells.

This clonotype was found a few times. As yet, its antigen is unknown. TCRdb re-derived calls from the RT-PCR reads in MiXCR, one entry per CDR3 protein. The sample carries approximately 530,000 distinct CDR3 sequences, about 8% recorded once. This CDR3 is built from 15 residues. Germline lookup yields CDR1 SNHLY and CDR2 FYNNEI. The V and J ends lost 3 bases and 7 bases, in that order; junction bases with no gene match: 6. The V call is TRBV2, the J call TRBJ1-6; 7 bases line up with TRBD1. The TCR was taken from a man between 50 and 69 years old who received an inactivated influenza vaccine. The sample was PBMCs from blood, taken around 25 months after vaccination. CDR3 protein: CASSELTGINSPLHF. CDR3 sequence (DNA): TGTGCCAGCAGTGAGCTGACAGGGATAAATTCACCCCTCCACTTT.